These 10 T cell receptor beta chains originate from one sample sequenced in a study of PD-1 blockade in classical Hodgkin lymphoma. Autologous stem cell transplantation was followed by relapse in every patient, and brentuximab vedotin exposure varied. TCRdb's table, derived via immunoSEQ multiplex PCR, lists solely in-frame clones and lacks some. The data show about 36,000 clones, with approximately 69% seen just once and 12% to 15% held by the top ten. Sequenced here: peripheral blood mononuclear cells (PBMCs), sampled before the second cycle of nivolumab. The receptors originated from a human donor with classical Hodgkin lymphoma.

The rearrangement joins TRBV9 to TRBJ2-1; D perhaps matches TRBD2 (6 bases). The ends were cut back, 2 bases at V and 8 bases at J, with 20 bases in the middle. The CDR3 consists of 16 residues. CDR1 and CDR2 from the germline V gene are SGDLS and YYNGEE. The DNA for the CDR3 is TGTGCCAGCAGCGTTGACTGGGGTGGAGCGGGCGATGAGCAGTTCTTC. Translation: CASSVDWGGAGDEQFF.

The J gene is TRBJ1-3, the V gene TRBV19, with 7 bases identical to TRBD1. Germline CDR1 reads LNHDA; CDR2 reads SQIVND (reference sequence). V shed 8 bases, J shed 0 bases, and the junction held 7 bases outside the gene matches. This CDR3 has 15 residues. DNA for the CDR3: TGTGCCAGTGCAACAGGGGCCTACTCTGGAAACACCATATATTTT. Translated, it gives CASATGAYSGNTIYF.

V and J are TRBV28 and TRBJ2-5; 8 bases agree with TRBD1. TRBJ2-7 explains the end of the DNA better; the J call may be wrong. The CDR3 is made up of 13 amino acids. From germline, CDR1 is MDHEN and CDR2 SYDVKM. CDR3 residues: CASSLQGAVEQYF. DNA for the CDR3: TGTGCCAGCAGTTTACAGGGGGCGGTCGAGCAGTACTTC.

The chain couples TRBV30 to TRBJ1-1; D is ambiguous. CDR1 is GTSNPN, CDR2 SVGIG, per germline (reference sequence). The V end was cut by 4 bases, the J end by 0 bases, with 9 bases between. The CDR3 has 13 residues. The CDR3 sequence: CAWTGNMNTEAFF. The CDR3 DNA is TGTGCCTGGACCGGGAATATGAACACTGAAGCTTTCTTT.

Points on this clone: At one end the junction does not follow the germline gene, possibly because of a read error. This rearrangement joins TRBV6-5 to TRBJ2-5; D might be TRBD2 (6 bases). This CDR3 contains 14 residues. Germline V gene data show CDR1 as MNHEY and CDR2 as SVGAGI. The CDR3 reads CASRDGGTQGTQYF. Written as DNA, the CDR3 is TGTGCCAGCAGAGACGGAGGGACTCAAGGGACCCAGTACTTC.

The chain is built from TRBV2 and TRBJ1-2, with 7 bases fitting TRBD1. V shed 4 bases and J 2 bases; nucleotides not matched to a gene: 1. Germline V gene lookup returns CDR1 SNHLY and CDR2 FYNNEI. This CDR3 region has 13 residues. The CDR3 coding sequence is TGTGCCAGCAGTGGACAGGGAAACTATGGCTACACCTTC. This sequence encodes CASSGQGNYGYTF.

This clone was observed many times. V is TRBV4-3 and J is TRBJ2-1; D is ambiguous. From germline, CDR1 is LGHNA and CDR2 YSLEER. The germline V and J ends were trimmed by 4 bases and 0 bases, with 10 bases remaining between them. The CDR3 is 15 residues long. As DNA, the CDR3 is TGCGCCAGCAGCCCTGGCGGTAGCTCCTACAATGAGCAGTTCTTC. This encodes CASSPGGSSYNEQFF.

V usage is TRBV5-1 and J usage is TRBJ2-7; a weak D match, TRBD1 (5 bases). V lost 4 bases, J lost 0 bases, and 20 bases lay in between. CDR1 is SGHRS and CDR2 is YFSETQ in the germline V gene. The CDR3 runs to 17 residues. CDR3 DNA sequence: TGCGCCAGCAGCCCGAGGCCGCAGGACATACCCTCCTACGAGCAGTACTTC. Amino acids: CASSPRPQDIPSYEQYF.

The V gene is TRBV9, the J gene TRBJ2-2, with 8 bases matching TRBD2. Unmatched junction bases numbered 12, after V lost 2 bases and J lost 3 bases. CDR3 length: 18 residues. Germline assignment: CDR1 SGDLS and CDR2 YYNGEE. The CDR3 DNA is TGTGCCAGCAGCGTGGGGCGGGAGGAATTCCTGGACACCGGGGAGCTGTTTTTT. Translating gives CASSVGREEFLDTGELFF. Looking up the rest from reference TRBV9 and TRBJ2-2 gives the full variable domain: DSGVTQTPKHLITATGQRVTLRCSPRSGDLSVYWYQQSLDQGLQFLIQYYNGEERAKGNILERFSAQQFPDLHSELNLSSLELGDSALYFCASSVGREEFLDTGELFFGEGSRLTVL.

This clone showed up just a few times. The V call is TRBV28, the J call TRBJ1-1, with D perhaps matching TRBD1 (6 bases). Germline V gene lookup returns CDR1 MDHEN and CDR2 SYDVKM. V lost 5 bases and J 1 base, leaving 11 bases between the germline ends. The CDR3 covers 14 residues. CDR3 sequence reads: CASSTLQGNTEAFF. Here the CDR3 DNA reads TGTGCCAGCAGTACACTACAGGGGAACACTGAAGCTTTCTTT.